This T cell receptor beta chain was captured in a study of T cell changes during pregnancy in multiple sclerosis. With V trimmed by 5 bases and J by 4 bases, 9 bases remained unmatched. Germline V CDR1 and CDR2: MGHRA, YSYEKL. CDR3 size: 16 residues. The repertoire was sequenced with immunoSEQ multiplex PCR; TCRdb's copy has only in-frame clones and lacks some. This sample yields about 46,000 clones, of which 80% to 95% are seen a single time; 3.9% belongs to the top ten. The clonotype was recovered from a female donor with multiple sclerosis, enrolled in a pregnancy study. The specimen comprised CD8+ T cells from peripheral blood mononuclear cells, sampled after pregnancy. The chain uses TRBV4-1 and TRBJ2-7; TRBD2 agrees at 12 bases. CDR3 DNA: TGCGCCAGCAGCTTAAGACTAGCGGGAGAGGAATACGAGCAGTACTTC. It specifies CASSLRLAGEEYEQYF.